The present TCR beta chain was sequenced within a study of graft-versus-host responses after intestinal transplantation. On the study more broadly: Induction with anti-thymocyte globulin, then tacrolimus and steroids for roughly 3 years, was given to all recipients.

The method was immunoSEQ multiplex PCR; TCRdb's version includes in-frame clones alone and lacks a portion of them. Counted here are about 71,000 clones, less than 95% occurring once; the ten biggest clones make up about 1.3%. Trimming removed 8 bases at V and 6 bases at J, with 13 bases between. This CDR3 comprises 13 residues. Germline CDR1 LNHDA, CDR2 SQIVND (reference sequence). Regarding this clone: Its antigen is not known.

The study, taken as a whole, reports: Patients with graft-donor T cell macrochimerism had high graft-versus-host to host-versus-graft clonal ratios in allografts.

The input for sequencing was unstimulated CD8+ T cells sorted from spleen or lymph node cells, taken before intestinal transplant. The sequence derives from a human donor who received an intestinal transplant. V is TRBV19 and J is TRBJ1-4, with D unclear. Here the CDR3 DNA reads TGTGCCAGTGGTTTAGAGGAGGATGAAAAACTGTTTTTT. Amino acids: CASGLEEDEKLFF.